Listed below are T cell receptor beta chains from one sample, sequenced in a study of blood T cell repertoires in COVID-19. Assay: immunoSEQ multiplex PCR; the TCRdb copy retains only in-frame clones and omits some. Here the sample spans about 140,000 clones, around 83% being singletons. The sequenced material came from peripheral blood. The receptors were sampled from a human donor with acute or convalescent COVID-19. The donor label of this sample is uncertain. Both conserved end residues are part of each CDR3. The order of the fields is CDR3 DNA, CDR3 protein, D gene, clone size, V gene, J gene. The D gene is left open where the match is weak. Clone size is not always given. Where it is, it says once, few, many or a class for expanded clones.

DNA: TGTGCCAGCAGTTTCGCAGGGTCGGGGGACACTGAAGCTTTCTTT; CDR3: CASSFAGSGDTEAFF; D: -; size: once; V: TRBV9; J: TRBJ1-1
DNA: TGTGCCAGCAGCCTTGGGACTGTTCAAGAGACCCAGTACTTC; CDR3: CASSLGTVQETQYF; D: -; size: -; V: TRBV3-1/TRBV3-2; J: TRBJ2-5
DNA: TGTGCCTGGAGTGTAATAGGCAGGGGCCAGTATGGCTACACCTTC; CDR3: CAWSVIGRGQYGYTF; D: -; size: -; V: TRBV30; J: TRBJ1-2
DNA: TGTGCCAGCAGCCACTCGGGACAGGGTTACGAAAAACTGTTTTTT; CDR3: CASSHSGQGYEKLFF; D: TRBD1; size: -; V: TRBV7-2; J: TRBJ1-4
DNA: TGTGCCAGCAGCTCCGGATTCAGGGGAGAGACCCAGTACTTC; CDR3: CASSSGFRGETQYF; D: -; size: -; V: TRBV5-4; J: TRBJ2-5
DNA: TGTGCCAGCAGCACCCAGGGACACTCACTCTCCTACAATGAGCAGTTCTTC; CDR3: CASSTQGHSLSYNEQFF; D: -; size: -; V: TRBV9; J: TRBJ2-1
DNA: TGTGCCAGTAATAGACAGGGCGGGGAGCTGTTTTTT; CDR3: CASNRQGGELFF; D: TRBD1; size: -; V: TRBV19; J: TRBJ2-2
DNA: TGTGCCAGCAGCTTAGCGCGGCTAGCGGACACAGATACGCAGTATTTT; CDR3: CASSLARLADTDTQYF; D: TRBD2; size: -; V: TRBV7-2; J: TRBJ2-3
DNA: TGTGCCAGCCGGCCAGGGGGCGTCACTGAAGCTTTCTTT; CDR3: CASRPGGVTEAFF; D: TRBD1; size: few; V: TRBV6-5; J: TRBJ1-1
DNA: TGTGCCACCAGCAGAGCCCTCATAGGGACTAGCGCGAAAAGGAGCTCCTACAATGAGCAGTTCTTC; CDR3: CATSRALIGTSAKRSSYNEQFF; D: TRBD2; size: -; V: TRBV15; J: TRBJ2-1
DNA: TGTGCCAGCAGCGTACTAGCGGCTAAGCAAGAGACCCAGTACTTC; CDR3: CASSVLAAKQETQYF; D: TRBD2; size: -; V: TRBV9; J: TRBJ2-5